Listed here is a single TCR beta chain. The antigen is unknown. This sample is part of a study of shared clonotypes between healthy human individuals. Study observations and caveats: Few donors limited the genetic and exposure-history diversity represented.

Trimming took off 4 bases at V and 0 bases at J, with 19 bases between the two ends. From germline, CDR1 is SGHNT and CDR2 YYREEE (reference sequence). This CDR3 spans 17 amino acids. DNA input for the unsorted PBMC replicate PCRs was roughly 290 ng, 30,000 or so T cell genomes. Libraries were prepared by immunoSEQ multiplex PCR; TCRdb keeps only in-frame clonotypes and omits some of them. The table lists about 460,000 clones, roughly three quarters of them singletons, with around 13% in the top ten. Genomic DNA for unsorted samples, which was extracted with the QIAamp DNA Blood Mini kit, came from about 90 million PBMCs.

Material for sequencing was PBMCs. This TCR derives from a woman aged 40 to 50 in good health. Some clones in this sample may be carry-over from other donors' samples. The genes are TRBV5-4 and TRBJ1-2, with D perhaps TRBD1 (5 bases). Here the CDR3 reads CASSSPGEGRTNYGYTF. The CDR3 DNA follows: TGTGCCAGCAGCAGCCCGGGGGAGGGGCGGACTAACTATGGCTACACCTTC.